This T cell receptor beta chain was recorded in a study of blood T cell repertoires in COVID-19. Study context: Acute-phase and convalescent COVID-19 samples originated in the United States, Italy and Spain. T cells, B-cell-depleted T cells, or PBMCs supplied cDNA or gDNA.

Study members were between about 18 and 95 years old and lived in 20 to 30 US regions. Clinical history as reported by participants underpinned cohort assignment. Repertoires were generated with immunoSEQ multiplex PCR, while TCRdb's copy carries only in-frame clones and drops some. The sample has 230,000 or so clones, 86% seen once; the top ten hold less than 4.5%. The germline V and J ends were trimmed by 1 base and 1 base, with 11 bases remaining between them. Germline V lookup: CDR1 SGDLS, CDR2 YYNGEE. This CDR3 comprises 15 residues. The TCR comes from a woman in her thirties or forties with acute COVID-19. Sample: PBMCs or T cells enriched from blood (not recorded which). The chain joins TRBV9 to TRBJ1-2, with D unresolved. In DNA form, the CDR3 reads TGTGCCAGCAGCGTATCCCAGGCGATTAACTATGGCTACACCTTC. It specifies CASSVSQAINYGYTF. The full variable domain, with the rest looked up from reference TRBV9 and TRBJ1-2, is DSGVTQTPKHLITATGQRVTLRCSPRSGDLSVYWYQQSLDQGLQFLIQYYNGEERAKGNILERFSAQQFPDLHSELNLSSLELGDSALYFCASSVSQAINYGYTFGSGTRLTVV.